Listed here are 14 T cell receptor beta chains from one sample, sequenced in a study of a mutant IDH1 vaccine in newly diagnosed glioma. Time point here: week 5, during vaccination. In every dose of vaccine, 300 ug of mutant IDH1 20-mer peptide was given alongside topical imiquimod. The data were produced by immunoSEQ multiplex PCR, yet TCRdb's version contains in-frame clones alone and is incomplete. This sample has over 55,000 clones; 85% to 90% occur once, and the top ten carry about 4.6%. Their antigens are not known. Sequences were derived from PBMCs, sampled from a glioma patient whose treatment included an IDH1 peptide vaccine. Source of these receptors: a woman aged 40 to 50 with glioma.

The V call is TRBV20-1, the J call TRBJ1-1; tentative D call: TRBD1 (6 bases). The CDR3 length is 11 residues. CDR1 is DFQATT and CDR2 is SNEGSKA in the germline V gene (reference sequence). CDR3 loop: CRAVGGTEAFF. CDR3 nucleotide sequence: TGCAGGGCGGTAGGGGGCACTGAAGCTTTCTTT.

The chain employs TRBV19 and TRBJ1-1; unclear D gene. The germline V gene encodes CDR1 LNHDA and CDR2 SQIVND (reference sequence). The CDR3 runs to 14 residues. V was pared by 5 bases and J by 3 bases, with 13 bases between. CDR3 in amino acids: CASSSHSFDTEAFF. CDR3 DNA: TGTGCCAGTAGTTCTCACTCGTTCGACACTGAAGCTTTCTTT.

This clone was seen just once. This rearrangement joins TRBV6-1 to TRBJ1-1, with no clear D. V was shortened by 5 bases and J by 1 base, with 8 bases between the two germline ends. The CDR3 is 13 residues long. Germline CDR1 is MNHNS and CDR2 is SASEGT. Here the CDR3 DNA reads TGTGCCAGCAGTATGGAAGGGAACACTGAAGCTTTCTTT. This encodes CASSMEGNTEAFF.

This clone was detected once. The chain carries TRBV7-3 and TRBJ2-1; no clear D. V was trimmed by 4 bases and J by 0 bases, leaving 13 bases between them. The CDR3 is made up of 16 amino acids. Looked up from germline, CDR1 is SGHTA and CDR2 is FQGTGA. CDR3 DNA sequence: TGTGCCAGCAGCTCCGGTGAGATCCTCTCCTACAATGAGCAGTTCTTC. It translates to CASSSGEILSYNEQFF. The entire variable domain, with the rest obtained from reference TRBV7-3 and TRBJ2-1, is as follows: GAGVSQTPSNKVTEKGKYVELRCDPISGHTALYWYRQSLGQGPEFLIYFQGTGAADDSGLPNDRFFAVRPEGSVSTLKIQRTERGDSAVYLCASSSGEILSYNEQFFGPGTRLTVL.

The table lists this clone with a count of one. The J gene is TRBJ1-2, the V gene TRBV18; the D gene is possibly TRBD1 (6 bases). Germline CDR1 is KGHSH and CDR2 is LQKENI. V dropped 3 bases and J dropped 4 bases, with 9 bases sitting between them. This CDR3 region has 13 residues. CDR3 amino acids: CASSPTDSYGYTF. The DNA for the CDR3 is TGTGCCAGCTCACCTACGGACAGCTATGGCTACACCTTC.

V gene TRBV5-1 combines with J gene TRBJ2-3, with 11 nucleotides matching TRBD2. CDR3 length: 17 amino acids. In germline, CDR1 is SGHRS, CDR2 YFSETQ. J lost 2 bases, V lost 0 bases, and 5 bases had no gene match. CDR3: CASSLAELAGATDTQYF. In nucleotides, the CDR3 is TGCGCCAGCAGCTTGGCTGAACTAGCGGGAGCCACAGATACGCAGTATTTT.

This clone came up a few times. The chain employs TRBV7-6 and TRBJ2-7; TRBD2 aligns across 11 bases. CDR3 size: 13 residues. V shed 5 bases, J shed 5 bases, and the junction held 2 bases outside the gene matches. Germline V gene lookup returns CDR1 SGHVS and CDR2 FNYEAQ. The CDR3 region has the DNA TGTGCCAGCAGCCGGGGACTAGCGGACGAGCAGTACTTC. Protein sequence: CASSRGLADEQYF.

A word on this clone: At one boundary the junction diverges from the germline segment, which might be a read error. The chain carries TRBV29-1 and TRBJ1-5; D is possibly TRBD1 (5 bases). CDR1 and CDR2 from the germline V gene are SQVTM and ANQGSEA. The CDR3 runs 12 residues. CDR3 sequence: CSVKEGNQPQHF. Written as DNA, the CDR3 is TGCAGCGTTAAAGAGGGGAATCAGCCCCAGCATTTT.

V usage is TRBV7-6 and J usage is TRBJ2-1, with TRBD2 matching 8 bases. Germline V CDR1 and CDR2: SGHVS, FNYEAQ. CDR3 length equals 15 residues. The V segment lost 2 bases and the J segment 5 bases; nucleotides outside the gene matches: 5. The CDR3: CASSLLSGVNNEQFF. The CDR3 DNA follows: TGTGCCAGCAGCTTACTTAGCGGGGTAAACAATGAGCAGTTCTTC. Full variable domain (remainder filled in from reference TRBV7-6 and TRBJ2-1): GAGVSQSPRYKVTKRGQDVALRCDPISGHVSLYWYRQALGQGPEFLTYFNYEAQQDKSGLPNDRFSAERPEGSISTLTIQRTEQRDSAMYRCASSLLSGVNNEQFFGPGTRLTVL.

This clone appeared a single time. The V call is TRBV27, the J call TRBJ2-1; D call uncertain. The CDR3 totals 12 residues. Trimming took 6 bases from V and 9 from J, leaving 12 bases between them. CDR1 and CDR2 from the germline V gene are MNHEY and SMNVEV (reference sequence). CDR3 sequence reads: CASSPAGGEQFF. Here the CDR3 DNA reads TGTGCCAGCAGCCCCGCCGGTGGTGAGCAGTTCTTC.

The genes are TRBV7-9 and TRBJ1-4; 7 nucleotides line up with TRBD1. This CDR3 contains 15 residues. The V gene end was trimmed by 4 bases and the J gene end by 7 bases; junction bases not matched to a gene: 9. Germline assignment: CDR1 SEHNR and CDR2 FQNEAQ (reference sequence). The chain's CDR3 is CASSYSSGGSEKLFF. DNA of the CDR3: TGTGCCAGCAGCTACTCGTCAGGGGGGAGTGAAAAACTGTTTTTT. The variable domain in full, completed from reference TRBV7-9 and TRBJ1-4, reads DTGVSQNPRHKITKRGQNVTFRCDPISEHNRLYWYRQTLGQGPEFLTYFQNEAQLEKSRLLSDRFSAERPKGSFSTLEIQRTEQGDSAMYLCASSYSSGGSEKLFFGSGTQLSVL.

CDR3 coding DNA: TGTGCCAGCTCACCACTAGCGGGAGGGCCGGGAGAGACCCAGTACTTC. Translation: CASSPLAGGPGETQYF. The chain joins TRBV18 to TRBJ2-5, with TRBD2 matching 11 bases. Trimming took 1 base from V and 4 from J; bases not matched to a gene: 5. The CDR3 contains 16 residues. Germline lookup yields CDR1 KGHSH and CDR2 LQKENI.

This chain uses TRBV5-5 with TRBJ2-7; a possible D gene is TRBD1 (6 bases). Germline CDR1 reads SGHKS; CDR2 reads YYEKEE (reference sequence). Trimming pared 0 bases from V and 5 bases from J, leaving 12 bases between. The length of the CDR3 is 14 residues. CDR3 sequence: CASSLGQGKNEQYF. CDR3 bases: TGTGCCAGCAGCTTGGGGCAGGGGAAGAACGAGCAGTACTTC.

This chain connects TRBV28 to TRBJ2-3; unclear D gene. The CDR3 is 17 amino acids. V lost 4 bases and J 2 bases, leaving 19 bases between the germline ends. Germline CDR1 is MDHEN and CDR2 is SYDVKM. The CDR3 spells CASSYLRRDTLTDTQYF. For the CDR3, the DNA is TGTGCCAGCAGTTACCTCCGTCGAGATACTCTCACAGATACGCAGTATTTT.